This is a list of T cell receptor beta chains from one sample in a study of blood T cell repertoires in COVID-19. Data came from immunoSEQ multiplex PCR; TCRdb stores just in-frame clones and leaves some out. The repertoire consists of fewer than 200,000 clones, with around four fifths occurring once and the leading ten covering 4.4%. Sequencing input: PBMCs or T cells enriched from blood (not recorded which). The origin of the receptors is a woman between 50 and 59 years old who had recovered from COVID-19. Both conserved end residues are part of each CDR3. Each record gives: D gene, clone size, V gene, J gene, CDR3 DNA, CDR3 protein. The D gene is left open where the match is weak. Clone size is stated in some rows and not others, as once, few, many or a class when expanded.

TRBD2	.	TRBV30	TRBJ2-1	TGTGCCTGGAGCCGAAGCGGGAGAAATGAGCAGTTCTTC	CAWSRSGRNEQFF
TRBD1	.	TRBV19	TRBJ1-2	TGTGCCAGTAGTATGGTAGAGACAGGGGATGGCTACACCTTC	CASSMVETGDGYTF
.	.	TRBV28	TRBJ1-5	TGTGCCAGCCAACCCGGCAGGTGGGGCAATCAGCCCCAGCATTTT	CASQPGRWGNQPQHF
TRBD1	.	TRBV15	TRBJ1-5	TGTGCCACCAGCGTTGACAGGGGGCCGGGTCAGCCCCAGCATTTT	CATSVDRGPGQPQHF
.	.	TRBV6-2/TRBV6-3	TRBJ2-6	TGTGCCAGCAGTTACTCCCTCCGGGGTTCTGGGGCCAACGTCCTGACTTTC	CASSYSLRGSGANVLTF
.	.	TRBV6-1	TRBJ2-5	TGTGCCAGCAGTGAACCAGGGATGAAGACCCAGTACTTC	CASSEPGMKTQYF
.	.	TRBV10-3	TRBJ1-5	TGTGCCATCAGTGAGTCAGGATGGGAGCCTGATCAGCCCCAGCATTTT	CAISESGWEPDQPQHF
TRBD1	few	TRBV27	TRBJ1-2	TGTGCCAGCAGTACCCTAGGGACAGGGGAATCTAACTATGGCTACACCTTC	CASSTLGTGESNYGYTF
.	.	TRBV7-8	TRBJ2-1	TGTGCCAGCAGCCCAGGGACAATAAATGAGCAGTTCTTC	CASSPGTINEQFF
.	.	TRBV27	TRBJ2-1	TGTGCCAGCAGCAATATGAGGTTTCTCAATGAGCAGTTCTTC	CASSNMRFLNEQFF
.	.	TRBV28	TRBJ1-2	TGTGCCAGCAGTCTCCTTCAGGGTTTTTTTGGCTACACCTTC	CASSLLQGFFGYTF
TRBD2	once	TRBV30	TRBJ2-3	TGTGCCTGGAGTGTACCCCAGACTAGCGGGAGGGCCAGATATACGCAGTATTTT	CAWSVPQTSGRARYTQYF